Listed below are T cell receptor beta chains from one sample, sequenced in a study of blood T cell repertoires in COVID-19. The protocol was immunoSEQ multiplex PCR, while the TCRdb copy is restricted to in-frame clones and leaves out a portion. The data contain roughly 68,000 clones, 82% of them singletons. The sequenced sample was peripheral blood. These receptors came from an elderly man with active COVID-19. Both conserved end residues are part of each CDR3. D genes are given only for firm matches. Size values are once, few and many counts, or a class for expanded clones, and some rows have none.

TRBD1 | TRBJ2-1 | TRBV2 | many | TGTGCCAGCAGGAGGACAGGGGTTGTCAATGAGCAGTTCTTC | CASRRTGVVNEQFF
. | TRBJ1-1 | TRBV18 | . | TGTGCCAGCTCACCTATATCCCGGAACACTGAAGCTTTCTTT | CASSPISRNTEAFF
. | TRBJ2-7 | TRBV28 | . | TGTGCCAGCAGTTTCGGTAATTCCTACGAGCAGTACTTC | CASSFGNSYEQYF
. | TRBJ1-3 | TRBV27 | . | TGTGCCAGCAGCCCCGAGAGAAGAAACACCATATATTTT | CASSPERRNTIYF
TRBD2 | TRBJ2-3 | TRBV28 | . | TGTGCCAGCAGTCCGATTACGGGACTAGCTGGGTACACAGATACGCAGTATTTT | CASSPITGLAGYTDTQYF
. | TRBJ2-3 | TRBV3-1/TRBV3-2 | . | TGTGCCAGCAGCCAAGATACTCCGGGAGATACGCAGTATTTT | CASSQDTPGDTQYF
. | TRBJ2-6 | TRBV4-1 | . | TGCGCCAGCAGCCAAGCCCACACCTCTGGGGCCAACGTCCTGACTTTC | CASSQAHTSGANVLTF
TRBD2 | TRBJ2-7 | TRBV7-9 | few | TGTGCCAGCAGCCCCCGCGGGACTAGCGTCTACGAGCAGTACTTC | CASSPRGTSVYEQYF
TRBD1 | TRBJ2-2 | TRBV28 | . | TGTGCCAGCAGTTTGGGGGACAGGTTAAGGGGGGAGCTGTTTTTT | CASSLGDRLRGELFF
TRBD1 | TRBJ2-7 | TRBV15 | . | TGTGCCACCAGCAGAGATAACAGGGGAACCTACGAGCAGTACTTC | CATSRDNRGTYEQYF
TRBD1 | TRBJ2-5 | TRBV29-1 | . | TGCAGCGTTGGACAGGGACAAGAGACCCAGTACTTC | CSVGQGQETQYF
. | TRBJ1-5 | TRBV19 | . | TGTGCCAGTAGTATCCGGGACACTAATCAGCCCCAGCATTTT | CASSIRDTNQPQHF
. | TRBJ2-3 | TRBV7-9 | . | TGTGCCAGCAGCTTAGCACAGGGACAAGATACGCAGTATTTT | CASSLAQGQDTQYF
TRBD1 | TRBJ1-2 | TRBV27 | . | TGTGCCAGCACCGACCAAACAGGGGCCGGGATCTATGGCTACACCTTC | CASTDQTGAGIYGYTF
TRBD2 | TRBJ2-1 | TRBV4-1 | once | TGCGCCAGCAGCCAAGCTTATAGCGGGGGGGCCTCGGAGCAGTTCTTC | CASSQAYSGGASEQFF
TRBD1 | TRBJ2-5 | TRBV27 | . | TGTGCCAGCGCCGTCCGGGACAGGGTGTCGGGGACCCAGTACTTC | CASAVRDRVSGTQYF
TRBD1 | TRBJ2-5 | TRBV10-3 | once | TGTGCCATCAAACCGGGACAGGGGGAGACCCAGTACTTC | CAIKPGQGETQYF
TRBD1 | TRBJ1-3 | TRBV19 | . | TGTGCCAGTAGTAAAGGGGGACAGACGGGTTTGGCGAACACCATATATTTT | CASSKGGQTGLANTIYF
. | TRBJ1-6 | TRBV5-4 | . | TGTGCCAGCAGCCCATTTACAGGGAGGGATTCACCCCTCCACTTT | CASSPFTGRDSPLHF
. | TRBJ1-5 | TRBV24-1 | . | TGTGCCACCAGTGATAGAGCGAATCAGCCCCAGCATTTT | CATSDRANQPQHF
. | TRBJ2-3 | TRBV6-2/TRBV6-3 | . | TGTGCCAGCAGTTCCTCTGAGACTGCTAGCACAGATACGCAGTATTTT | CASSSSETASTDTQYF
. | TRBJ2-3 | TRBV9 | . | TGTGCCAGCAGCCCGCTAACTAATACGCAGTATTTT | CASSPLTNTQYF
TRBD1 | TRBJ2-7 | TRBV4-3 | . | TGCGCCAGCAGCCCGACCTGGACAGGGGGCTTGCGCGAGCAGTACTTC | CASSPTWTGGLREQYF
. | TRBJ2-6 | TRBV6-2/TRBV6-3 | . | TGTGCCAGCAGTTACTCCAGCTCTGGGGCCAACGTCCTGACTTTC | CASSYSSSGANVLTF
. | TRBJ1-5 | TRBV6-1 | . | TGTGCCAGCAGTGAAATGACAGGTCGCCAGCCCCAGCATTTT | CASSEMTGRQPQHF
TRBD2 | TRBJ2-1 | TRBV5-4 | once | TGTGCCAGCAGCTTTGGCGGGAGACACGACAATGAGCAGTTCTTC | CASSFGGRHDNEQFF
. | TRBJ1-2 | TRBV7-2 | once | TGTGCCAGCACCCTCGCGGGGCTTGACTATGGCTACACCTTC | CASTLAGLDYGYTF
. | TRBJ1-1 | TRBV6-1 | . | TGTGCCAGCAGTGAAGGAGGGAAGAACACTGAAGCTTTCTTT | CASSEGGKNTEAFF
TRBD1 | TRBJ1-3 | TRBV11-2 | . | TGTGCCAGCAGCGGAAGGGACAGAGCCTCTGGAAACACCATATATTTT | CASSGRDRASGNTIYF
. | TRBJ1-3 | TRBV6-2/TRBV6-3 | many | TGTGCCAGCAGTAATCGGGACTTCGCTGGAAACACCATATATTTT | CASSNRDFAGNTIYF
. | TRBJ2-6 | TRBV28 | few | TGTGCCAGCAGCTCCCGACTGGCCGGGGCCAACGTCCTGACTTTC | CASSSRLAGANVLTF
. | TRBJ1-1 | TRBV3-1/TRBV3-2 | . | TGTGCCAGCAGGACAGGTGGTCGACCTGAAGCTTTCTTT | CASRTGGRPEAFF
TRBD2 | TRBJ2-2 | TRBV29-1 | . | TGCAGCGTTGAAGAACCGGGGGGCACCGGGGAGCTGTTTTTT | CSVEEPGGTGELFF
TRBD1 | TRBJ2-7 | TRBV12-3/TRBV12-4 | . | TGTGCCAGCAGCTGGGACAGGTCCCAGGAGCAGTACTTC | CASSWDRSQEQYF
. | TRBJ2-7 | TRBV7-2 | once | TGTGCCAGCAGCACGGGGTACGAGCAGTACTTC | CASSTGYEQYF
. | TRBJ1-4 | TRBV5-1 | . | TGCGCCAGCAGCTTAAACGGGGGGCTGAACGAAAAACTGTTTTTT | CASSLNGGLNEKLFF
TRBD2 | TRBJ2-5 | TRBV5-4 | . | TGTGCCAGCAGCCACTCTAGCGGTATAGAAGAGACCCAGTACTTC | CASSHSSGIEETQYF
. | TRBJ1-1 | TRBV14 | . | TGTGCCAGCAGCCAAGACAGGGGATTTGACACTGAAGCTTTCTTT | CASSQDRGFDTEAFF
TRBD1 | TRBJ2-7 | TRBV7-2 | . | TGTGCCAGCAGCGAAGGAAATCAGGGGGACGAGCAGTACTTC | CASSEGNQGDEQYF
. | TRBJ1-5 | TRBV6-2/TRBV6-3 | . | TGTGCCAGCAGTTATTCAGGGCGAAGCAATCAGCCCCAGCATTTT | CASSYSGRSNQPQHF
TRBD1 | TRBJ2-2 | TRBV4-2 | . | TGTGCCAGCAGACAGGGACAGGGGGCGGACGGGGAGCTGTTTTTT | CASRQGQGADGELFF
. | TRBJ2-3 | TRBV7-9 | . | TGTGCCAGCAGGGCACAGGGCACAGATACGCAGTATTTT | CASRAQGTDTQYF